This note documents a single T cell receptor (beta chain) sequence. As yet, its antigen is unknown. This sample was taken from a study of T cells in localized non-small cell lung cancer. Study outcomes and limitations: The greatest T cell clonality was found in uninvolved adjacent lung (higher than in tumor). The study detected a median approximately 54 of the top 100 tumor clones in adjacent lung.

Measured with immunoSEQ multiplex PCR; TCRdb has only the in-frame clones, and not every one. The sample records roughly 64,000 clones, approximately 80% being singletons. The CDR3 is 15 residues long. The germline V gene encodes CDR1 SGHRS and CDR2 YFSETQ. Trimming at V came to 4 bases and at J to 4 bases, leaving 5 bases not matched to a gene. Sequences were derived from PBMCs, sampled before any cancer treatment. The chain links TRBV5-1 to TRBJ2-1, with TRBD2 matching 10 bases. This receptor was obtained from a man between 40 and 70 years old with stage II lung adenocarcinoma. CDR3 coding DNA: TGCGCCAGCAGCCTTTCTAGCGGGAGTTACAATGAGCAGTTCTTC. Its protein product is CASSLSSGSYNEQFF.